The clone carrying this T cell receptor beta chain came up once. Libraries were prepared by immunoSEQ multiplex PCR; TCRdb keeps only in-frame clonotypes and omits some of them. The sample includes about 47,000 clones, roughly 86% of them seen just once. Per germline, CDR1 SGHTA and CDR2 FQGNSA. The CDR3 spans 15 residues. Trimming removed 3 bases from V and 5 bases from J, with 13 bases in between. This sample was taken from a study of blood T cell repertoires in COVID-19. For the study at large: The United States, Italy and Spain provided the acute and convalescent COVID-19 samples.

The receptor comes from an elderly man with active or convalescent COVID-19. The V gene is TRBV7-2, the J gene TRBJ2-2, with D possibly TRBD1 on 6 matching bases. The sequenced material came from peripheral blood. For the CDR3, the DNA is TGTGCCAGCAGCTTGCAGAACAGGGAAACCGGGGAGCTGTTTTTT. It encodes CASSLQNRETGELFF.